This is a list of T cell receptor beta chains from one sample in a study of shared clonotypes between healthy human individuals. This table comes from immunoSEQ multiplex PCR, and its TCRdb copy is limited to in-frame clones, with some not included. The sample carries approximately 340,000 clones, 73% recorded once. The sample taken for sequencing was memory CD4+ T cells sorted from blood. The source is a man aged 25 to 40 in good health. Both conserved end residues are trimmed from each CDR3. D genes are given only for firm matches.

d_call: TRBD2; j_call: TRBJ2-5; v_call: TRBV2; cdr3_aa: ASSEGSGRKQETQY
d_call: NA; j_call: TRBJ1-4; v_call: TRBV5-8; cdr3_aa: ASSPGSANEKLF
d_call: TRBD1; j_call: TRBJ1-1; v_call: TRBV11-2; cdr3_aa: ASQKGQATRPGTEAF
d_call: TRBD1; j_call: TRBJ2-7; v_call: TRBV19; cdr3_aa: ASSIYRGQGNEQY
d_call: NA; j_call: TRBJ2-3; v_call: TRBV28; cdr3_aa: ASSLSGNPPLTDTQY
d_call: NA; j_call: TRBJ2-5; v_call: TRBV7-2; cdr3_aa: ASSLRPGPQETQY
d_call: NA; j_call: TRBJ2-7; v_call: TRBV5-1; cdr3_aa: ASSPRDSGSYEQY
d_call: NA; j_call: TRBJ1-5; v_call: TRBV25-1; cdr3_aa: ASSQGQGAQPQH
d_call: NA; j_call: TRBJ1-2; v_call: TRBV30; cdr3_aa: AWTAGLGYGYT
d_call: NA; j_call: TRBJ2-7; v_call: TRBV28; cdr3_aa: ASSPPGPKAYEQY
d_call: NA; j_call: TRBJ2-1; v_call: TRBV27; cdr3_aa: ASSLAGYYNEQF
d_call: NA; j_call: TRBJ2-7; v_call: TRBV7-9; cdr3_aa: ASSLAPGVREQY
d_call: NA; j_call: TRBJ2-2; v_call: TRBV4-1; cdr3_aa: ASSQAAGSNLVGELF
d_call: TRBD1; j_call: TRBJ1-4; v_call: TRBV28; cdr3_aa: ASSTRTGLSEKLF
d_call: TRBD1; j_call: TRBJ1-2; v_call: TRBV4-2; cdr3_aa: ASSFRDRDYGYT
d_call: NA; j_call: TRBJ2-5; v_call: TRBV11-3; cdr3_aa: ASSLTARGTPQETQY
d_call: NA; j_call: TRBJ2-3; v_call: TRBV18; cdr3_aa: ASSPGLRWAGTDTQY
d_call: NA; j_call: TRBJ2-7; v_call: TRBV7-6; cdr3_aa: ASSLLQGQSEQY
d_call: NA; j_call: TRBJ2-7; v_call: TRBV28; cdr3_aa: ASSPELAREQY
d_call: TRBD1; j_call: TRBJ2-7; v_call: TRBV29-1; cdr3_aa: SVRTGYEQY
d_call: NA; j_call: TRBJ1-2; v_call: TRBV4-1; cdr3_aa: ASSQDREIGYT
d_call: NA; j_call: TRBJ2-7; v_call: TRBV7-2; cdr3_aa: ASSLAPGPNYEQY
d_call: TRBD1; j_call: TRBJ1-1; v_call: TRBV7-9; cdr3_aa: ASSLAQGGTEAF
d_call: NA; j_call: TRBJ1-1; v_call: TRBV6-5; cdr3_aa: ASKRQEAF
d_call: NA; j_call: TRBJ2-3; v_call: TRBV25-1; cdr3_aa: ASSLTGGVGVAQY
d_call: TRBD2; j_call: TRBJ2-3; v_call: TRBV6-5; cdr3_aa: ASSKASGTDTQY
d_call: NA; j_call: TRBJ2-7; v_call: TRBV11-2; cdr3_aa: ASSLDPTGSYEQY
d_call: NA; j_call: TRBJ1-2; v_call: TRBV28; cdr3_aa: ASTQNYGYT
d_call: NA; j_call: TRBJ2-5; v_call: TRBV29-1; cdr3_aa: SSPGNSQETQY
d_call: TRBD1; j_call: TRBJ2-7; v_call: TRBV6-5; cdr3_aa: ASRQGQIYEQY